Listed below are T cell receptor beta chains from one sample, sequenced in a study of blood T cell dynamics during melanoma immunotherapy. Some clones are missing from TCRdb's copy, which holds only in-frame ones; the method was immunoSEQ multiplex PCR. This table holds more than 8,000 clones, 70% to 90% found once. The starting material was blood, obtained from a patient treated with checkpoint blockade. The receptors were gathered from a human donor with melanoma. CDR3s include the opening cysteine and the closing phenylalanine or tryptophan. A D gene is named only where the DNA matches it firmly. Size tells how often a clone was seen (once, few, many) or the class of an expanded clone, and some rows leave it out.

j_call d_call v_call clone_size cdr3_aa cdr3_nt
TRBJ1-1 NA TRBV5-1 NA CASSPVGRGTMRLARTEAFF TGCGCCAGCAGCCCAGTAGGCCGAGGGACAATGCGTTTGGCTCGCACTGAAGCTTTCTTT
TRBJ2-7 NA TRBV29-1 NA CSVVVGLGSYEQYF TGCAGCGTTGTCGTGGGCTTGGGCTCCTACGAGCAGTACTTC
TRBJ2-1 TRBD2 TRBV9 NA CASSSRAGLAGGRGEQFF TGTGCCAGCAGCTCAAGAGCGGGACTAGCGGGAGGGAGGGGTGAGCAGTTCTTC
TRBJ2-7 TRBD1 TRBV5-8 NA CASSQGTGERNF TGTGCCAGCAGCCAGGGGACAGGGGAGAGGAACTTC
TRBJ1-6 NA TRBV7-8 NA CASSSGGSGLFRTTNSPLHF TGTGCCAGCAGCTCCGGCGGCTCAGGGCTCTTTCGTACTACTAATTCACCCCTCCACTTT
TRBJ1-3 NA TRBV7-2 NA CASSLTGLATGNTIYF TGTGCCAGCAGCTTAACAGGGTTAGCAACTGGAAACACCATATATTTT
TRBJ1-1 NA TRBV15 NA CATSRDRGRNTEAFF TGTGCCACCAGCAGAGATCGAGGGAGGAACACTGAAGCTTTCTTT
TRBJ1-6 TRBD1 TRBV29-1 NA CSAWTGRYDSPLHF TGCAGCGCCTGGACAGGACGGTATGATTCACCCCTCCACTTT
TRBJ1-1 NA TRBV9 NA CASSVVSKNTEAFF TGTGCCAGCAGCGTAGTTTCCAAGAACACTGAAGCTTTCTTT
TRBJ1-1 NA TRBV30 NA CAWSVKSTEAFF TGTGCCTGGAGTGTAAAGTCCACTGAAGCTTTCTTT
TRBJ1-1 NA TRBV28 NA CASSLGGRLNTEAFF TGTGCCAGCAGTTTGGGAGGCAGGTTGAACACTGAAGCTTTCTTT
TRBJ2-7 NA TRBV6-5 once CASSYETGREQYF TGTGCCAGCAGTTACGAGACAGGGAGGGAGCAGTACTTC
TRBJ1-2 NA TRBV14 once CASSQNRDYGYTF TGTGCCAGCAGCCAAAACAGGGACTATGGCTACACCTTC
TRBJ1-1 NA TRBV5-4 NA CASSLDGREAFF TGTGCCAGCAGTCTTGACGGCCGTGAAGCTTTCTTT
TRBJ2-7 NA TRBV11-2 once CASSFDAGLYEQYF TGTGCCAGCAGCTTCGACGCTGGGCTCTACGAGCAGTACTTC
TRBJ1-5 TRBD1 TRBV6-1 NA CASSGYRYGTGDDQPQHF TGTGCCAGCAGTGGATATAGGTATGGGACAGGGGATGATCAGCCCCAGCATTTT
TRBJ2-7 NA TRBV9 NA CASSVGARYEQYF TGTGCCAGCAGCGTAGGAGCTCGCTACGAGCAGTACTTC
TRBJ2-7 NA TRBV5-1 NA CASSLDGTTYEQYF TGCGCCAGCAGCTTAGACGGGACAACCTACGAGCAGTACTTC
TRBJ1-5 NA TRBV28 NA CASSFGGRAPQHF TGTGCCAGCAGTTTTGGGGGCCGGGCGCCCCAGCATTTT
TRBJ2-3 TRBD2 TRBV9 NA CASSVLAGVTDTQYF TGTGCCAGCAGCGTGCTAGCGGGGGTGACAGATACGCAGTATTTT
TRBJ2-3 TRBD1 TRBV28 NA CASSRPGTGRDTQYF TGTGCCAGCAGCCGACCCGGGACAGGAAGAGATACGCAGTATTTT
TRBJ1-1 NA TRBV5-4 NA CASSPPGFTEAFF TGTGCCAGCAGCCCCCCGGGGTTCACTGAAGCTTTCTTT
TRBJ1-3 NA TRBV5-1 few CASSLGGGYSGNTIYF TGCGCCAGCAGCTTGGGCGGGGGTTACTCTGGAAACACCATATATTTT
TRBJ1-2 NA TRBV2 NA CASNSQGNYGYTF TGTGCCAGCAACTCACAGGGTAACTATGGCTACACCTTC
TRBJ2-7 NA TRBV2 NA CASSDSSYEQYF TGTGCCAGCAGCGATTCTTCCTACGAGCAGTACTTC
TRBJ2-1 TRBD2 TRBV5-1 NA CASSGGLAGALSSYNEQFF TGCGCCAGCAGCGGGGGACTAGCGGGGGCCCTGAGCTCCTACAATGAGCAGTTCTTC
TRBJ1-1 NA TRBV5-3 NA CARSLAGPGWTQNTEAFF TGTGCCAGAAGCTTGGCTGGCCCGGGGTGGACTCAGAACACTGAAGCTTTCTTT
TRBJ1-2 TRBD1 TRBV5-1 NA CASSLGTADGYTF TGCGCCAGCAGCCTCGGGACAGCGGATGGCTACACCTTC
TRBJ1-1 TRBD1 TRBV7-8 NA CASGRDRGSEAFF TGTGCCAGCGGCAGGGACAGGGGGTCTGAAGCTTTCTTT
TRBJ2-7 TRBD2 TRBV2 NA CASSRGDLSEQYF TGTGCCAGCAGTCGGGGGGATCTTAGCGAGCAGTACTTC
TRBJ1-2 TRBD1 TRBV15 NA CATSRQSGGYYGYTF TGTGCCACCAGCAGGCAATCAGGGGGCTACTATGGCTACACCTTC
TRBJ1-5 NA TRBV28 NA CASMVSNQPQHF TGTGCCAGCATGGTGAGCAATCAGCCCCAGCATTTT
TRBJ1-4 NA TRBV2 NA CASEGTNEKLFF TGTGCCAGCGAGGGAACTAATGAAAAACTGTTTTTT
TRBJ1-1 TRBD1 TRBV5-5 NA CASSLPGTGYTEAFF TGTGCCAGCAGCTTACCCGGGACAGGGTACACTGAAGCTTTCTTT
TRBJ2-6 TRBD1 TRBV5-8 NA CASSSGQGAGANVLTF TGTGCCAGCAGCTCGGGACAGGGGGCGGGGGCCAACGTCCTGACTTTC
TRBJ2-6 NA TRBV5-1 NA CASSSGSSGANVLTF TGCGCCAGCAGCTCCGGTAGCTCTGGGGCCAACGTCCTGACTTTC
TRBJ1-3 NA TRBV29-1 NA CSVEANTIYF TGCAGCGTTGAAGCAAACACCATATATTTT
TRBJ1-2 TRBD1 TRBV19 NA CASSATTGYYGYTF TGTGCCAGTAGTGCCACGACAGGGTACTATGGCTACACCTTC
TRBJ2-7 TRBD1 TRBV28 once CASSLWGQGDYEQYF TGTGCCAGCAGTTTATGGGGACAGGGAGACTACGAGCAGTACTTC
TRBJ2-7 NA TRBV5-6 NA CASSFKVQARYEQYF TGTGCCAGCAGCTTTAAGGTACAGGCTCGCTACGAGCAGTACTTC
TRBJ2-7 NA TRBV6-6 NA CASTRQGGGYEQYF TGTGCCAGCACCCGCCAGGGAGGGGGCTACGAGCAGTACTTC
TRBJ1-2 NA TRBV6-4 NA CASSRRGGSPYGYTF TGTGCCAGCAGTCGCCGGGGGGGGTCACCATATGGCTACACCTTC
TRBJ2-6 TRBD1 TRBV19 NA CASSMGDRGPGANVLTF TGTGCCAGTAGTATGGGGGACAGGGGGCCTGGGGCCAACGTCCTGACTTTC
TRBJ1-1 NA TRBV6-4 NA CASSAIFGNTEAFF TGTGCCAGCAGTGCCATATTCGGGAACACTGAAGCTTTCTTT
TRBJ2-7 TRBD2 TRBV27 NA CASSLVAGSSYEQYF TGTGCCAGCAGTTTAGTAGCGGGGAGCTCCTACGAGCAGTACTTC
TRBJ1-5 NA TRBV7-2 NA CASSFRDINQPQHF TGTGCCAGCAGCTTCCGGGACATCAATCAGCCCCAGCATTTT
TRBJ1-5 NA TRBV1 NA CTSSRLIDGNSNQPQHF TGCACCAGCAGCCGACTGATCGACGGAAATAGCAATCAGCCCCAGCATTTT
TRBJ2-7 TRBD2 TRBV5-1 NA CASSLVLAGGPYEQYF TGCGCCAGCAGCTTGGTGCTAGCGGGGGGCCCCTACGAGCAGTACTTC